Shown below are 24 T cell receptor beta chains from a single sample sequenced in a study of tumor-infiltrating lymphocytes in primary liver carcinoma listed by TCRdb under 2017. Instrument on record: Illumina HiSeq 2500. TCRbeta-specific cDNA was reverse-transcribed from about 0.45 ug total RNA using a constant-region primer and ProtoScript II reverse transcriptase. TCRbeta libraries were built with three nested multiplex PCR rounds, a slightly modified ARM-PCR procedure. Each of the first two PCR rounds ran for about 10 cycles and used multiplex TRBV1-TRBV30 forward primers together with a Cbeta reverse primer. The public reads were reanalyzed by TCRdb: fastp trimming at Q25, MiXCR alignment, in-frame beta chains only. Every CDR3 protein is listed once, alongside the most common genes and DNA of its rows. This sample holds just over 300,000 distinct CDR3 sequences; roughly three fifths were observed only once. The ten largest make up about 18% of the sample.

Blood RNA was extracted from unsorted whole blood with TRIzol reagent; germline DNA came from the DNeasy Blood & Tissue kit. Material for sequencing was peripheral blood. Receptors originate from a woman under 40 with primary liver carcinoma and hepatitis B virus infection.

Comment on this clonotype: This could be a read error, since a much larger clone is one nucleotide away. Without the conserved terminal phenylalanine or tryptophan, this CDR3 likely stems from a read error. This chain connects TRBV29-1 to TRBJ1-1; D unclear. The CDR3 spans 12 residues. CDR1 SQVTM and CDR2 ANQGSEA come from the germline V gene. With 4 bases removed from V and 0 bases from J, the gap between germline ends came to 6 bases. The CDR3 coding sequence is TGCAGCGTTGCACACCTGAACACTGAAGCTTTCTCT. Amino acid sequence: CSVAHLNTEAFS.

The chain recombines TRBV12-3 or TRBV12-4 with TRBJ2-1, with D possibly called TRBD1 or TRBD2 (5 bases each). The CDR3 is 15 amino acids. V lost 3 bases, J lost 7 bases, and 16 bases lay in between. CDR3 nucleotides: TGTGCCAGCAGTTTTTTAGGGACGGCTTATAATGAGCAGTTCTTC. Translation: CASSFLGTAYNEQFF.

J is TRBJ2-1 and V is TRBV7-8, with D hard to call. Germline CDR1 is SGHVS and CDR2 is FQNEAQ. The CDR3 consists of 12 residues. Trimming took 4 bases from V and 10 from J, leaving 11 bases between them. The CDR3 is CASSSTSSEQFF. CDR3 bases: TGTGCCAGCAGCTCGACCTCCTCCGAGCAGTTCTTC.

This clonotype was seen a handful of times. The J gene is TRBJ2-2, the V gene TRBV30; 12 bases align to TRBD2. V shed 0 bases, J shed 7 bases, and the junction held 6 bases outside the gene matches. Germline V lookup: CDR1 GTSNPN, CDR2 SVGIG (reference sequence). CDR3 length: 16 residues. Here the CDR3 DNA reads TGTGCCTGGAGTGTACACCGGGGACTAGCGGGCGGGGAGCTGTTTTTT. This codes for CAWSVHRGLAGGELFF. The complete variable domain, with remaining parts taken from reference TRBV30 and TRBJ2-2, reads SQTIHQWPATLVQPVGSPLSLECTVEGTSNPNLYWYRQAAGRGLQLLFYSVGIGQISSEVPQNLSASRPQDRQFILSSKKLLLSDSGFYLCAWSVHRGLAGGELFFGEGSRLTVL.

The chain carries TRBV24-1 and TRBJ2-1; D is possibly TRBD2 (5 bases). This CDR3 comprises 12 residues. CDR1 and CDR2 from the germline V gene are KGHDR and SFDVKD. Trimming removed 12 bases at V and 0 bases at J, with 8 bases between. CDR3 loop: CAVSDSYNEQFF. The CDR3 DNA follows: TGTGCCGTTAGCGACTCCTACAATGAGCAGTTCTTC.

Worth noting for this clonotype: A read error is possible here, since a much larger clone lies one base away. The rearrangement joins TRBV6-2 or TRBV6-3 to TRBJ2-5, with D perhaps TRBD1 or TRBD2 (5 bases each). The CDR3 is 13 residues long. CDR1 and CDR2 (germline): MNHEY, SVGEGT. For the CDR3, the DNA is TGTGCCAGCAGTACATACGGGCCGGGGACCCTGTACTTC. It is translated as CASSTYGPGTLYF.

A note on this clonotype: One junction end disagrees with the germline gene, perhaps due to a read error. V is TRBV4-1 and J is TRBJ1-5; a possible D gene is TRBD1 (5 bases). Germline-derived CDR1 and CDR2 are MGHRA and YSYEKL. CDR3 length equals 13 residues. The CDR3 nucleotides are TGCACCAGCAGCAAGATTGTCGGGGGGCCCCAGCATTTT. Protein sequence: CTSSKIVGGPQHF.

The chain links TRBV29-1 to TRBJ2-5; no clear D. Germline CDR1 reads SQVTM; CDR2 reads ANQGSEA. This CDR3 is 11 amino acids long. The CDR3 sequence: CIATPQETQYF. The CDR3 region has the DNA TGCATCGCCACACCCCAAGAGACCCAGTACTTC.

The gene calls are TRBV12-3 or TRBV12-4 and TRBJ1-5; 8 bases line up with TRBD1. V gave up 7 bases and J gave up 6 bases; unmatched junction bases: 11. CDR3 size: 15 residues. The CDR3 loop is CASNLVTGGPQPQHF. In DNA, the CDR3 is TGTGCCAGCAACCTCGTCACAGGGGGACCTCAGCCCCAGCATTTT.

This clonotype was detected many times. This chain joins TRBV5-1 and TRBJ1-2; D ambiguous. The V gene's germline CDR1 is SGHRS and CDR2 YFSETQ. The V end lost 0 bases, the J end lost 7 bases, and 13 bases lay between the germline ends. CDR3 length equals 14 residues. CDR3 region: CASSLDLSVGGYTF. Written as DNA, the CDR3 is TGCGCCAGCAGCTTGGATCTAAGCGTCGGTGGCTACACCTTC. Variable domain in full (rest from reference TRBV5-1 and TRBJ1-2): KAGVTQTPRYLIKTRGQQVTLSCSPISGHRSVSWYQQTPGQGLQFLFEYFSETQRNKGNFPGRFSGRQFSNSRSEMNVSTLELGDSALYLCASSLDLSVGGYTFGSGTRLTVV.

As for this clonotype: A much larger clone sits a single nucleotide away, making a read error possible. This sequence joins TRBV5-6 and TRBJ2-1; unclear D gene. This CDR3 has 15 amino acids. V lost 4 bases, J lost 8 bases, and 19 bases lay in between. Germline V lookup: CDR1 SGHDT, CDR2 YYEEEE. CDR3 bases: TGTGCCAGCAGCCGGACGTTACAATTTTGGCATGAGCAGTTCTTC. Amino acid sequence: CASSRTLQFWHEQFF.

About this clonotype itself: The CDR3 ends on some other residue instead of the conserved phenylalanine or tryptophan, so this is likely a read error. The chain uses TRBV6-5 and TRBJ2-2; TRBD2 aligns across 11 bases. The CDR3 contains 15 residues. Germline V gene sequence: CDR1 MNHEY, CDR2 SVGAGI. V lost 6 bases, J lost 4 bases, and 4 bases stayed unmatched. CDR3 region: CASRTSGSITGELFL. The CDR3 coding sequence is TGTGCCAGCAGAACTAGCGGGAGCATCACCGGGGAGCTGTTTTTA.

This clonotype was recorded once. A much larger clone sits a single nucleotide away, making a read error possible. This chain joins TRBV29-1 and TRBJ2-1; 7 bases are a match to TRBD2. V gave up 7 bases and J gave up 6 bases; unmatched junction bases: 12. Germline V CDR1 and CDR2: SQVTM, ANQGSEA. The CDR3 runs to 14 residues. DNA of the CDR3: TGCAGCGCTGTGAGCCGGGACTACCTCAATGAGCAGTTCTTC. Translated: CSAVSRDYLNEQFF.

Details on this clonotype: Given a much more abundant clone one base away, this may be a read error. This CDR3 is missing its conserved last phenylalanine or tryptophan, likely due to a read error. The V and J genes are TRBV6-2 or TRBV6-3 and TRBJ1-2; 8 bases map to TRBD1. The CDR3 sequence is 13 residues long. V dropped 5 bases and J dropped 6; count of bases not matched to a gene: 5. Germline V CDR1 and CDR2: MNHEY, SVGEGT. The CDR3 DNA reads TGTGCCAGCAGTCGACAGGGGACAGATGGCTACACCTAC. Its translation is CASSRQGTDGYTY.

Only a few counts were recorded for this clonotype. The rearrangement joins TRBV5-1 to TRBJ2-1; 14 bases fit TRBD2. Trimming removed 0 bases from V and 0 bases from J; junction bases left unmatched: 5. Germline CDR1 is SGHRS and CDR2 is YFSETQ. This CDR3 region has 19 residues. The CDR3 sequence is CASSLGLAGGPSSYNEQFF. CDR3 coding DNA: TGCGCCAGCAGCTTGGGACTAGCGGGAGGGCCCTCCTCCTACAATGAGCAGTTCTTC.

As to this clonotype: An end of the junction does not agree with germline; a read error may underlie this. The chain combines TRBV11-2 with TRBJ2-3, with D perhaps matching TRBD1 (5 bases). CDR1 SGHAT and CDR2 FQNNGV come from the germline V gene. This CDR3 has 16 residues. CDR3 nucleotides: TGTGCCAGCAGCTTATTCTCGAGAGATTCGACAGATACACAGTATTTT. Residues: CASSLFSRDSTDTQYF.

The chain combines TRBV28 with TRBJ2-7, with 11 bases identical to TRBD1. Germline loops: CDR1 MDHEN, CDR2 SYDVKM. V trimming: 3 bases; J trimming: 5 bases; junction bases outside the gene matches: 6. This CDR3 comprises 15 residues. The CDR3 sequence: CASSFYGQGAHEQYF. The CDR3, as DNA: TGTGCCAGCAGTTTCTACGGACAGGGGGCCCACGAGCAGTACTTC.

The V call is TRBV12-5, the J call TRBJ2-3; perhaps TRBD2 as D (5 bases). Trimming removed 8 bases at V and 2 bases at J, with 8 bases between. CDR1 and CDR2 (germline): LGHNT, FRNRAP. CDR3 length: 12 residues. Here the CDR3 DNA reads TGTGCTAGTAGCGGACTCACAGATACGCAGTATTTT. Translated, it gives CASSGLTDTQYF.

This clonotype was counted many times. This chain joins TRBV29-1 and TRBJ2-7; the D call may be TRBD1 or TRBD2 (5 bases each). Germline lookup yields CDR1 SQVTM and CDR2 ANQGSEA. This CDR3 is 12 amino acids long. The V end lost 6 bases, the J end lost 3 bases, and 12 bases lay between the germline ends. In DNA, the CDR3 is TGCAGCGTGGCAGGGACGAACTACGAGCAGTACTTC. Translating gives CSVAGTNYEQYF.

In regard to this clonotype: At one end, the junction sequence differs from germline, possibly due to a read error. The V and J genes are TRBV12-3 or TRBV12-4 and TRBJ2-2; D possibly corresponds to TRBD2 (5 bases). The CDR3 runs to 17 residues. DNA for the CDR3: TGTACCAGCAGTTTTAGGCTAGGCGGGCCGAACACCGGGGAGCTGTTTTTT. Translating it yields CTSSFRLGGPNTGELFF.

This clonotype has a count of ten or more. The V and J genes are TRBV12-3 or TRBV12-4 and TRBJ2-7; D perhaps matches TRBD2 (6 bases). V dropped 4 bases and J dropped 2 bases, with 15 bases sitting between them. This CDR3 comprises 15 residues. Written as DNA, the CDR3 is TGTGCCAGCAGTTCCCTCGGAGGGGTCCCCTACGAGCAGTACTTC. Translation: CASSSLGGVPYEQYF.

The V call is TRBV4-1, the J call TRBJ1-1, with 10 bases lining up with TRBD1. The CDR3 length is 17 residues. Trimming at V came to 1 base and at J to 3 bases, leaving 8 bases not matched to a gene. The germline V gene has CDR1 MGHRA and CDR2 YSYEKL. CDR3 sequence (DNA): TGCGCCAGCAGCCAAGTAGGGACAGGGGCGGTGCACACTGAAGCTTTCTTT. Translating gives CASSQVGTGAVHTEAFF.

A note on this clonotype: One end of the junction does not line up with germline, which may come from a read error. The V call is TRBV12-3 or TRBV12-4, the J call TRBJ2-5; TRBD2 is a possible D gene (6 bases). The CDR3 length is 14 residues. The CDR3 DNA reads TGTGCCAGTAGTTCCGCGGGACGGAAGGAAGCCCAGTACTTC. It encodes CASSSAGRKEAQYF.

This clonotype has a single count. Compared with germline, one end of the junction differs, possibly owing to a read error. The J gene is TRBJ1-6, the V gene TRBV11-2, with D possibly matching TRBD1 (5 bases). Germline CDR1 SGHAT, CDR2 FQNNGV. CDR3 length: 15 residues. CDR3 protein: CASSPSGDRGSPPHF. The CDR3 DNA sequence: TGTGCCAGCAGCCCAAGCGGAGATAGGGGTTCACCCCCCCACTTC. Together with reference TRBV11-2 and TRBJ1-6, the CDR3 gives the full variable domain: EAGVAQSPRYKIIEKRQSVAFWCNPISGHATLYWYQQILGQGPKLLIQFQNNGVVDDSQLPKDRFSAERLKGVDSTLKIQPAKLEDSAVYLCASSPSGDRGSPPHFGNGTRLTVT.